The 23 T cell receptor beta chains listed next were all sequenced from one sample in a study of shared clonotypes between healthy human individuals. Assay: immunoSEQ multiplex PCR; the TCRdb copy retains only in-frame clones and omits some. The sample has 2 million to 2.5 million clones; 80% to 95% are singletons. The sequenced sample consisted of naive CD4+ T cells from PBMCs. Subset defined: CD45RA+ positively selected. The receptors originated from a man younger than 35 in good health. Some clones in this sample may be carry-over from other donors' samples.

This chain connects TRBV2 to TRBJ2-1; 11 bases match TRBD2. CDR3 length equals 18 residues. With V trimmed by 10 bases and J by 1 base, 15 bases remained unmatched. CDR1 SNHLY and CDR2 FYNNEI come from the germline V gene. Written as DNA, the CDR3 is TGTGCCACCCAGGGAGGTAGCGGGAGGGAGAGATCCTACAATGAGCAGTTCTTC. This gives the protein CATQGGSGRERSYNEQFF.

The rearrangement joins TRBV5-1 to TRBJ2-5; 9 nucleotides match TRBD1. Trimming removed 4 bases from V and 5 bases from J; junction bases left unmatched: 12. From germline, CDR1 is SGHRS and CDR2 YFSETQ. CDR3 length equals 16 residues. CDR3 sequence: CASSPLGGTGSETQYF. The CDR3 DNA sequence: TGCGCCAGCAGCCCCCTAGGCGGGACAGGGTCGGAGACCCAGTACTTC.

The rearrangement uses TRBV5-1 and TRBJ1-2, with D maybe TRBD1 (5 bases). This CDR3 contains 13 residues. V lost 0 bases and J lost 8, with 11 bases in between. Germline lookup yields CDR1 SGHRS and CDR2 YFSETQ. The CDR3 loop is CASSLDSGRGYTF. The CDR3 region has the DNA TGCGCCAGCAGCTTGGACTCAGGGCGCGGCTACACCTTC. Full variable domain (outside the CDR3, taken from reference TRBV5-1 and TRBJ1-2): KAGVTQTPRYLIKTRGQQVTLSCSPISGHRSVSWYQQTPGQGLQFLFEYFSETQRNKGNFPGRFSGRQFSNSRSEMNVSTLELGDSALYLCASSLDSGRGYTFGSGTRLTVV.

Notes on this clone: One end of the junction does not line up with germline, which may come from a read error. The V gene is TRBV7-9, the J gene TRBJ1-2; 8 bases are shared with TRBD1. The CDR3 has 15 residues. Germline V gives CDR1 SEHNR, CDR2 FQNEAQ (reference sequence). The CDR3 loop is CASSIADRANYGYTF. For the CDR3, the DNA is TGTGCCAGCAGCATAGCGGACAGGGCTAACTATGGCTACACCTTC.

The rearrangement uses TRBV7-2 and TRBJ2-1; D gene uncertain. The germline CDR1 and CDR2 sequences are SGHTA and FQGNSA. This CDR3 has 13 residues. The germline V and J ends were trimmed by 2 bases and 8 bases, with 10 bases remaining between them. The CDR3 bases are TGTGCCAGCAGCTTAACCAGGCAGGATGAGCAGTTCTTC. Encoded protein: CASSLTRQDEQFF.

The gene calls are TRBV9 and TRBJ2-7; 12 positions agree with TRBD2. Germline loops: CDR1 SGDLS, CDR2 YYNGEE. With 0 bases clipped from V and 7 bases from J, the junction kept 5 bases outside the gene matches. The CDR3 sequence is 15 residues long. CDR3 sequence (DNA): TGTGCCAGCAGCGTAGGAACTAGCGGGAGGAGTGAGCAGTACTTC. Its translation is CASSVGTSGRSEQYF.

For the CDR3, the DNA is TGTGCCAGCAGCTCCGGGGACAGTGGCTGGAGTGAGCAGTTCTTC. It translates to CASSSGDSGWSEQFF. This chain links TRBV11-2 with TRBJ2-1, with 7 positions matching TRBD1. The CDR3 totals 15 residues. Germline assignment: CDR1 SGHAT and CDR2 FQNNGV. J was trimmed by 9 bases and V by 4 bases; bases with no gene match: 12. The full variable domain, rest sourced from reference TRBV11-2 and TRBJ2-1, is EAGVAQSPRYKIIEKRQSVAFWCNPISGHATLYWYQQILGQGPKLLIQFQNNGVVDDSQLPKDRFSAERLKGVDSTLKIQPAKLEDSAVYLCASSSGDSGWSEQFFGPGTRLTVL.

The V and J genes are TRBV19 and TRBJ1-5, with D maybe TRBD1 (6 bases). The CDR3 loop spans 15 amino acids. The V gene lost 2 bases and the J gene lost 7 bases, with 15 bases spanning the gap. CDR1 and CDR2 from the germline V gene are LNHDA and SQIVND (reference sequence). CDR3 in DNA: TGTGCCAGTAGTATATTCAGGGGAGGGGGACAGCCCCAGCATTTT. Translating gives CASSIFRGGGQPQHF.

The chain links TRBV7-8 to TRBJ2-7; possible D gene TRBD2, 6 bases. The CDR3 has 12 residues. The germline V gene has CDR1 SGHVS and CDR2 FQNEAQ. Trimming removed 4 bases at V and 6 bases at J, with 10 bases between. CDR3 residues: CASSSAGREQYF. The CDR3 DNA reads TGTGCCAGCAGCTCCGCGGGGCGCGAGCAGTACTTC.

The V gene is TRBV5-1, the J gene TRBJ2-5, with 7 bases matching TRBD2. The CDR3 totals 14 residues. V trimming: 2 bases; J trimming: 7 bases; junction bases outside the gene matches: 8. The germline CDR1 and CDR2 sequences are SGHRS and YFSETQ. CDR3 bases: TGCGCCAGCAGCTTTGGTAGTAGCGGGCCGACCCAGTACTTC. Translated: CASSFGSSGPTQYF. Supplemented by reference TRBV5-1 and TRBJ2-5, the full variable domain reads KAGVTQTPRYLIKTRGQQVTLSCSPISGHRSVSWYQQTPGQGLQFLFEYFSETQRNKGNFPGRFSGRQFSNSRSEMNVSTLELGDSALYLCASSFGSSGPTQYFGPGTRLLVL.

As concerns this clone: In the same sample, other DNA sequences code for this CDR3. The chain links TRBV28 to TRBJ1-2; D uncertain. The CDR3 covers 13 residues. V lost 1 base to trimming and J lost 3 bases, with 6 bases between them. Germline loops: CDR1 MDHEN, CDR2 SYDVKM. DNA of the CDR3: TGTGCCAGCAGTTTATTAACTGACTATGGCTACACCTTC. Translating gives CASSLLTDYGYTF.

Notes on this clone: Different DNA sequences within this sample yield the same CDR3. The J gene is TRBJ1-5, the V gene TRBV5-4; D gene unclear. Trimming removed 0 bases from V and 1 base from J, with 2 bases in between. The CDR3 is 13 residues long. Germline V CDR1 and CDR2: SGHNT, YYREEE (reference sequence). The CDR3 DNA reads TGTGCCAGCAGCTTGGACAGCAATCAGCCCCAGCATTTT. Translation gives CASSLDSNQPQHF.

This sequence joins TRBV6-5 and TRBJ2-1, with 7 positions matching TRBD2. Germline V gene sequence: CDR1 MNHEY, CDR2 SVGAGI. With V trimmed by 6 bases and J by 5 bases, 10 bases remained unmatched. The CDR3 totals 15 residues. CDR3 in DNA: TGTGCCAGCAGCCGCACTAGCGCGGGCAACAATGAGCAGTTCTTC. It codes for CASSRTSAGNNEQFF.

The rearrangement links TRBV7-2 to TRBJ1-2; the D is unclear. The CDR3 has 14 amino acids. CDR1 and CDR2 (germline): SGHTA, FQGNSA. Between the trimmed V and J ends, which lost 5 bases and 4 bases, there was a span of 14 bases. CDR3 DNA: TGTGCCAGCAGCCCCGAGGTCGCAGCCTATGGCTACACCTTC. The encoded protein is CASSPEVAAYGYTF.

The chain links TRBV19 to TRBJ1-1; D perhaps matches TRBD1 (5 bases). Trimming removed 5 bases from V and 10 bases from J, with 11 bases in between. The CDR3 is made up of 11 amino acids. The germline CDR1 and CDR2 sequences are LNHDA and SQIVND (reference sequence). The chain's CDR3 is CASSSWGAAFF. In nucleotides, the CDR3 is TGTGCCAGTAGTTCCTGGGGCGCAGCTTTCTTT.

DNA for the CDR3: TGTGCTAGTGGTTTGGTACGAGAGGGAACCGGGGAGCTGTTTTTT. It is translated as CASGLVREGTGELFF. The chain employs TRBV12-5 and TRBJ2-2; D is possibly TRBD2 (5 bases). The CDR3 is 15 residues long. Per germline, CDR1 LGHNT and CDR2 FRNRAP. Trimming removed 0 bases from V and 5 bases from J, with 10 bases in between. Full variable domain (rest looked up from reference TRBV12-5 and TRBJ2-2): DARVTQTPRHKVTEMGQEVTMRCQPILGHNTVFWYRQTMMQGLELLAYFRNRAPLDDSGMPKDRFSAEMPDATLATLKIQPSEPRDSAVYFCASGLVREGTGELFFGEGSRLTVL.

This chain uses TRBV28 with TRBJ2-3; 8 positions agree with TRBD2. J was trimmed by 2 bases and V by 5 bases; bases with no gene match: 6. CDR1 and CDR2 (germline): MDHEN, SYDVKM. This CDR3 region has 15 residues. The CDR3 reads CASSPTSAFTDTQYF. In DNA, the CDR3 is TGTGCCAGCAGTCCGACTAGCGCCTTCACAGATACGCAGTATTTT. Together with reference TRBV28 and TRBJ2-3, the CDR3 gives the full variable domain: DVKVTQSSRYLVKRTGEKVFLECVQDMDHENMFWYRQDPGLGLRLIYFSYDVKMKEKGDIPEGYSVSREKKERFSLILESASTNQTSMYLCASSPTSAFTDTQYFGPGTRLTVL.

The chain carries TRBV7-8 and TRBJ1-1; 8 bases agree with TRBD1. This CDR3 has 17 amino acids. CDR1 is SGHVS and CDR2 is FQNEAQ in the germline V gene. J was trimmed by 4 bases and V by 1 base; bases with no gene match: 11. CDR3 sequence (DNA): TGTGCCAGCAGCTTAGTCCGGACAGGGATCCCTCTCACTGAAGCTTTCTTT. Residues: CASSLVRTGIPLTEAFF.

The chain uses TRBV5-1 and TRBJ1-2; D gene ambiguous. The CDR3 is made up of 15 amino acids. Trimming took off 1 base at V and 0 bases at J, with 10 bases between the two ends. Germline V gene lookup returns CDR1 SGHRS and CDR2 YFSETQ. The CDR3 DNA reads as TGCGCCAGCAGCTTGTTCGCCGGAACTAACTATGGCTACACCTTC. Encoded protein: CASSLFAGTNYGYTF.

The DNA for the CDR3 is TGTGCCAGCAGCGGAGGGCTAGAGGAAGAGACCCAGTACTTC. Amino acid sequence: CASSGGLEEETQYF. V and J are TRBV7-8 and TRBJ2-5; D is possibly TRBD2 (6 bases). There are 14 residues in the CDR3. V lost 5 bases and J 3 bases, leaving 13 bases between the germline ends. The germline V gene encodes CDR1 SGHVS and CDR2 FQNEAQ.

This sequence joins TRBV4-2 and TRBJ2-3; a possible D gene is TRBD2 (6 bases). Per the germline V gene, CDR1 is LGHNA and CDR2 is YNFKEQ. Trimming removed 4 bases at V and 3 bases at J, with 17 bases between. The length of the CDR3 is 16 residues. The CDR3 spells CASSLGRTSGTDTQYF. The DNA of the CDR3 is TGTGCCAGCAGCCTCGGAAGGACAAGCGGGACAGATACGCAGTATTTT.

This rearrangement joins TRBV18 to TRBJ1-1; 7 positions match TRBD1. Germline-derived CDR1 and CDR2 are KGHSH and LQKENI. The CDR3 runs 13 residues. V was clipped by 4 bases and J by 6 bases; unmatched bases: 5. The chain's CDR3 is CASSLRQGSEAFF. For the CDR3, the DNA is TGTGCCAGCTCACTACGACAGGGATCTGAAGCTTTCTTT.

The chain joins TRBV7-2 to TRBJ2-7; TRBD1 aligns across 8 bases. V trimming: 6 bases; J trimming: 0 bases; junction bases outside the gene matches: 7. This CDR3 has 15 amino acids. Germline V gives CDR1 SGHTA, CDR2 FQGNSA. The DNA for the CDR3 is TGTGCCAGCAGTTATACAGGGGGGAGCTCCTACGAGCAGTACTTC. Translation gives CASSYTGGSSYEQYF.